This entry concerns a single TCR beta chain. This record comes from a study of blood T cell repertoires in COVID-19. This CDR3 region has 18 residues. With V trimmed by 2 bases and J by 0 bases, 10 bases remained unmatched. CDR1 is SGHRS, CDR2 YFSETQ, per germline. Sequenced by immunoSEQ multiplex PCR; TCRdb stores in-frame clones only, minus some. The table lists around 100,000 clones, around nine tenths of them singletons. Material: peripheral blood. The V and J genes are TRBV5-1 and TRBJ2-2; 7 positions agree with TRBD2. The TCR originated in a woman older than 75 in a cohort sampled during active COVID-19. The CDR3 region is CASSFLAGEGANTGELFF. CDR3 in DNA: TGCGCCAGCAGCTTCCTGGCGGGAGAGGGCGCGAACACCGGGGAGCTGTTTTTT. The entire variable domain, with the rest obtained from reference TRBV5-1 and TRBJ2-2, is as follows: KAGVTQTPRYLIKTRGQQVTLSCSPISGHRSVSWYQQTPGQGLQFLFEYFSETQRNKGNFPGRFSGRQFSNSRSEMNVSTLELGDSALYLCASSFLAGEGANTGELFFGEGSRLTVL.